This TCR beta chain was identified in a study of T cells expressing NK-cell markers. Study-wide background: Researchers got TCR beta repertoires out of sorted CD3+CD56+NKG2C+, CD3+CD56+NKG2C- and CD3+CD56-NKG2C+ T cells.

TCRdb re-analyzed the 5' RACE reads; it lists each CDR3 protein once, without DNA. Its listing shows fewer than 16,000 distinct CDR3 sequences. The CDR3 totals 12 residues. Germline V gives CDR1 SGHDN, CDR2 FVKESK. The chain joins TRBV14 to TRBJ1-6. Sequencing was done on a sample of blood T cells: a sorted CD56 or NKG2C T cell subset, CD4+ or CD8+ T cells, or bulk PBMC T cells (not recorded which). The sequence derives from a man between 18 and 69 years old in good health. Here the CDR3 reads CASSQTTSPLHF.